These T cell receptor beta chains were read from a single sample in a study of blood T cell repertoires in COVID-19. The data were produced by immunoSEQ multiplex PCR, yet TCRdb's version contains in-frame clones alone and is incomplete. The table shows 300,000 to 400,000 clones, with about 88% occurring only once. Sequences were obtained from PBMCs or T cells enriched from blood (not recorded which). The receptors shown here come from a man in his 60s who had recovered from COVID-19. Each CDR3 is given with its conserved first and last residue. Fields, in order: V gene, J gene, CDR3 length, D gene, clone size, CDR3 DNA, CDR3 protein. A D gene is named only where the DNA matches it firmly. Not every row has a clone size; where given, it reads once, few, many or a size class.

v_gene: TRBV4-2; j_gene: TRBJ1-5; len: 17; d_gene: -; abundance: -; CDR3nt: TGTGCCAGCAGCGACCCGGGGTTGGGCACCAGCAATCAGCCCCAGCATTTT; CDR3aa: CASSDPGLGTSNQPQHF
v_gene: TRBV6-2/TRBV6-3; j_gene: TRBJ2-1; len: 16; d_gene: -; abundance: -; CDR3nt: TGTGCCAGCAGTTACTCTGGCAGGGCCTCCTACAATGAGCAGTTCTTC; CDR3aa: CASSYSGRASYNEQFF
v_gene: TRBV9; j_gene: TRBJ2-5; len: 15; d_gene: -; abundance: -; CDR3nt: TGTGCCAGCAGCGTCGAGGTAGGAGAACAAGAGACCCAGTACTTC; CDR3aa: CASSVEVGEQETQYF
v_gene: TRBV5-4; j_gene: TRBJ1-3; len: 14; d_gene: -; abundance: once; CDR3nt: TGTGCCAGCAGCAACGGACGGCGGGTGGACACCATATATTTT; CDR3aa: CASSNGRRVDTIYF
v_gene: TRBV6-6; j_gene: TRBJ1-1; len: 14; d_gene: -; abundance: -; CDR3nt: TGTGCCAGCAGTTACGCGGAGGCCAACACTGAAGCTTTCTTT; CDR3aa: CASSYAEANTEAFF
v_gene: TRBV25-1; j_gene: TRBJ1-6; len: 13; d_gene: -; abundance: -; CDR3nt: TGTGCCAGCAGTGGGGACTTGAATTCACCCCTCCACTTT; CDR3aa: CASSGDLNSPLHF
v_gene: TRBV3-1/TRBV3-2; j_gene: TRBJ1-1; len: 14; d_gene: -; abundance: few; CDR3nt: TGTGCCAGCAGCCAAGTACAGGGCAACACTGAAGCTTTCTTT; CDR3aa: CASSQVQGNTEAFF
v_gene: TRBV5-1; j_gene: TRBJ2-7; len: 15; d_gene: TRBD1; abundance: -; CDR3nt: TGCGCCAGCAGCTTAGGGACAGGGATGTTCTACGAGCAGTACTTC; CDR3aa: CASSLGTGMFYEQYF
v_gene: TRBV28; j_gene: TRBJ2-7; len: 16; d_gene: -; abundance: once; CDR3nt: TGTGCCAGCAGGGTTCCGATCGGACAAGGCGCTTACGAGCAGTACTTC; CDR3aa: CASRVPIGQGAYEQYF
v_gene: TRBV18; j_gene: TRBJ1-2; len: 15; d_gene: TRBD1; abundance: -; CDR3nt: TGTGCCAGCTCAAGAACGGGGCAGGGGGCGGATGGCTACACCTTC; CDR3aa: CASSRTGQGADGYTF
v_gene: TRBV2; j_gene: TRBJ2-7; len: 11; d_gene: -; abundance: -; CDR3nt: TGTGCCAGTGTCGGTGGCGGGGAGCAGTACTTC; CDR3aa: CASVGGGEQYF
v_gene: TRBV5-1; j_gene: TRBJ2-3; len: 14; d_gene: TRBD1; abundance: -; CDR3nt: TGCGCCAGCAGCTGGACAGGGGGCACAGATACGCAGTATTTT; CDR3aa: CASSWTGGTDTQYF
v_gene: TRBV12-5; j_gene: TRBJ2-5; len: 15; d_gene: TRBD1; abundance: -; CDR3nt: TGTGCTAGTGGTTCCGGACAGGGTCCCCAAGAGACCCAGTACTTC; CDR3aa: CASGSGQGPQETQYF
v_gene: TRBV10-3; j_gene: TRBJ1-1; len: 14; d_gene: TRBD1; abundance: -; CDR3nt: TGTGCCATCAGTGAAGAAGGGGGCTGGGCTGAAGCTTTCTTT; CDR3aa: CAISEEGGWAEAFF
v_gene: TRBV24-1; j_gene: TRBJ2-7; len: 14; d_gene: -; abundance: -; CDR3nt: TGTGCCACCAGTGGAGGCACACTCGCGGGAGAGCAGTACTTC; CDR3aa: CATSGGTLAGEQYF
v_gene: TRBV4-2; j_gene: TRBJ2-3; len: 16; d_gene: -; abundance: few; CDR3nt: TGTGCCAGCAGCCAAGTTACTGCGGGGAGCACAGATACGCAGTATTTT; CDR3aa: CASSQVTAGSTDTQYF
v_gene: TRBV7-3; j_gene: TRBJ2-1; len: 19; d_gene: TRBD2; abundance: -; CDR3nt: TGTGCCAGCAGCTTAAGCGGGTCCGGGGTAGCGGGACTCGGAAATGAGCAGTTCTTC; CDR3aa: CASSLSGSGVAGLGNEQFF
v_gene: TRBV5-8; j_gene: TRBJ1-5; len: 14; d_gene: -; abundance: -; CDR3nt: TGTGCCAGCAGCTTGTGGGCGACAAATAGGCCCCAGCATTTT; CDR3aa: CASSLWATNRPQHF
v_gene: TRBV25-1; j_gene: TRBJ2-1; len: 11; d_gene: TRBD2; abundance: -; CDR3nt: TGTGCCAGCAGCGGGGGGGGTGAGCAGTTCTTC; CDR3aa: CASSGGGEQFF
v_gene: TRBV19; j_gene: TRBJ1-2; len: 15; d_gene: TRBD1; abundance: -; CDR3nt: TGTGCCAGTATCGCCGGACAGGGAGGGCAGAATGGCTACACCTTC; CDR3aa: CASIAGQGGQNGYTF
v_gene: TRBV7-2; j_gene: TRBJ1-1; len: 13; d_gene: TRBD1; abundance: -; CDR3nt: TGTGCCAGCAGCAACCGGGACAGGGCTGAAGCTTTCTTT; CDR3aa: CASSNRDRAEAFF
v_gene: TRBV7-2; j_gene: TRBJ1-5; len: 12; d_gene: -; abundance: -; CDR3nt: TGTGCCAGCCAGGGGTACAATCAGCCCCAGCATTTT; CDR3aa: CASQGYNQPQHF
v_gene: TRBV28; j_gene: TRBJ2-1; len: 18; d_gene: TRBD2; abundance: -; CDR3nt: TGTGCCAGCAGTTCCGCCCCGGGACTAGCGGGAGGGAGCCATGAGCAGTTCTTC; CDR3aa: CASSSAPGLAGGSHEQFF
v_gene: TRBV9; j_gene: TRBJ2-1; len: 14; d_gene: TRBD2; abundance: -; CDR3nt: TGTGCCAGCAGCCGGGACTACAACTACAATGAGCAGTTCTTC; CDR3aa: CASSRDYNYNEQFF
v_gene: TRBV9; j_gene: TRBJ2-7; len: 15; d_gene: -; abundance: -; CDR3nt: TGTGCCAGCAGCGTAGCTACAGAAAGCTCCTACGAGCAGTACTTC; CDR3aa: CASSVATESSYEQYF
v_gene: TRBV2; j_gene: TRBJ1-1; len: 12; d_gene: -; abundance: -; CDR3nt: TGTGCCAGCAGTGATACGGGGACTGAAGCTTTCTTT; CDR3aa: CASSDTGTEAFF
v_gene: TRBV6-1; j_gene: TRBJ1-3; len: 16; d_gene: -; abundance: few; CDR3nt: TGTGCCAGCAGTGAACCAGGGAAGGGCTCTGGAAACACCATATATTTT; CDR3aa: CASSEPGKGSGNTIYF
v_gene: TRBV29-1; j_gene: TRBJ2-3; len: 15; d_gene: TRBD2; abundance: -; CDR3nt: TGCAGCGCCGGGGGACTATCGACTAGCACAGATACGCAGTATTTT; CDR3aa: CSAGGLSTSTDTQYF
v_gene: TRBV7-7; j_gene: TRBJ2-7; len: 13; d_gene: -; abundance: -; CDR3nt: TGTGCTAGCAGCTTAGCGAAGACAGGCGAGCAGTACTTC; CDR3aa: CASSLAKTGEQYF
v_gene: TRBV5-1; j_gene: TRBJ2-1; len: 15; d_gene: TRBD2; abundance: -; CDR3nt: TGCGCCAGCAGCTTGGGGACTAGCGGGAGCAATGAGCAGTTCTTC; CDR3aa: CASSLGTSGSNEQFF
v_gene: TRBV6-5; j_gene: TRBJ1-6; len: 15; d_gene: -; abundance: -; CDR3nt: TGTGCCAGCAGAACCGGGAACTCCTATAATTCACCCCTCCACTTT; CDR3aa: CASRTGNSYNSPLHF
v_gene: TRBV19; j_gene: TRBJ1-1; len: 12; d_gene: -; abundance: -; CDR3nt: TGTGCCAGTAGTACGGGACTCAGTGAAGCTTTCTTT; CDR3aa: CASSTGLSEAFF
v_gene: TRBV19; j_gene: TRBJ1-5; len: 15; d_gene: -; abundance: -; CDR3nt: TGTGCCAGTAGTGAGGACACTGATAGCAATCAGCCCCAGCATTTT; CDR3aa: CASSEDTDSNQPQHF
v_gene: TRBV4-2; j_gene: TRBJ1-2; len: 14; d_gene: -; abundance: -; CDR3nt: TGTGCCAGCAGCCGAGGCCGGGGGGAAGGTGGCTACACCTTC; CDR3aa: CASSRGRGEGGYTF
v_gene: TRBV5-6; j_gene: TRBJ2-1; len: 15; d_gene: -; abundance: many; CDR3nt: TGTGCCAGCAGCTTGAGGACAAGTCGGTCCGATGAGCAGTTCTTC; CDR3aa: CASSLRTSRSDEQFF
v_gene: TRBV3-1/TRBV3-2; j_gene: TRBJ1-3; len: 15; d_gene: -; abundance: -; CDR3nt: TGTGCCAGCAGCCAAGGGGGGCGGTCTGGAAACACCATATATTTT; CDR3aa: CASSQGGRSGNTIYF
v_gene: TRBV4-2; j_gene: TRBJ1-3; len: 16; d_gene: -; abundance: -; CDR3nt: TGTGCCAGCAGCCCTGCCGGGACACCGACTGGAAACACCATATATTTT; CDR3aa: CASSPAGTPTGNTIYF
v_gene: TRBV7-6; j_gene: TRBJ2-5; len: 14; d_gene: -; abundance: -; CDR3nt: TGTGCCAGCAGCTCACAATGGCTTATGGAGACCCAGTACTTC; CDR3aa: CASSSQWLMETQYF
v_gene: TRBV3-1/TRBV3-2; j_gene: TRBJ1-1; len: 13; d_gene: -; abundance: -; CDR3nt: TGTGCCAGCAGCACTACAGGGAGCACTGAAGCTTTCTTT; CDR3aa: CASSTTGSTEAFF
v_gene: TRBV5-1; j_gene: TRBJ2-7; len: 15; d_gene: TRBD2; abundance: -; CDR3nt: TGCGCCAGCAGCCCAGGACTAGCGCAAACCTACGAGCAGTACTTC; CDR3aa: CASSPGLAQTYEQYF
v_gene: TRBV7-9; j_gene: TRBJ1-3; len: 14; d_gene: -; abundance: -; CDR3nt: TGTGCCAGCAGACGGCAGCGCTCTGGAAACACCATATATTTT; CDR3aa: CASRRQRSGNTIYF
v_gene: TRBV18; j_gene: TRBJ1-2; len: 16; d_gene: TRBD1; abundance: few; CDR3nt: TGTGCCAGCTCACAACGGCCAGGACAGGGGGTACATGGCTACACCTTC; CDR3aa: CASSQRPGQGVHGYTF
v_gene: TRBV5-1; j_gene: TRBJ2-3; len: 16; d_gene: TRBD2; abundance: -; CDR3nt: TGCGCCAGCGCAGAGCGGGGGGGCCCCACCACAGATACGCAGTATTTT; CDR3aa: CASAERGGPTTDTQYF
v_gene: TRBV6-2/TRBV6-3; j_gene: TRBJ1-1; len: 13; d_gene: -; abundance: -; CDR3nt: TGTGCCAGCAGTTTTATCTGGAACACTGAAGCTTTCTTT; CDR3aa: CASSFIWNTEAFF
v_gene: TRBV5-4; j_gene: TRBJ2-7; len: 13; d_gene: -; abundance: -; CDR3nt: TGTGCCAGCAGCTTGGAGTCGGGCTACGAGCAGTACTTC; CDR3aa: CASSLESGYEQYF
v_gene: TRBV29-1; j_gene: TRBJ2-1; len: 20; d_gene: TRBD2; abundance: -; CDR3nt: TGCAGCGTTGAAGATCAGGGGCAGCGGGGGTCAATATTGGCCCTTGATGAGCAGTTCTTC; CDR3aa: CSVEDQGQRGSILALDEQFF
v_gene: TRBV19; j_gene: TRBJ1-2; len: 15; d_gene: TRBD1; abundance: -; CDR3nt: TGTGCCAGTAGTCGGAGCGGACAGGGGGGAGGTGGCTACACCTTC; CDR3aa: CASSRSGQGGGGYTF
v_gene: TRBV25-1; j_gene: TRBJ1-1; len: 14; d_gene: -; abundance: -; CDR3nt: TGTGCCAGCAGTGAATACAGGGGTAGCACTGAAGCTTTCTTT; CDR3aa: CASSEYRGSTEAFF
v_gene: TRBV29-1; j_gene: TRBJ2-2; len: 15; d_gene: TRBD2; abundance: -; CDR3nt: TGCAGCGTCACACCTAGCGGGAGGGGCACCGGGGAGCTGTTTTTT; CDR3aa: CSVTPSGRGTGELFF
v_gene: TRBV5-1; j_gene: TRBJ2-7; len: 14; d_gene: TRBD2; abundance: once; CDR3nt: TGCGCCAGCAGCTTATTTAGCGGGAGCTACGAGCAGTACTTC; CDR3aa: CASSLFSGSYEQYF
v_gene: TRBV19; j_gene: TRBJ2-5; len: 15; d_gene: TRBD1; abundance: -; CDR3nt: TGTGCCAGTAGTGTCCTGACAGGGGGCCAAGAGACCCAGTACTTC; CDR3aa: CASSVLTGGQETQYF